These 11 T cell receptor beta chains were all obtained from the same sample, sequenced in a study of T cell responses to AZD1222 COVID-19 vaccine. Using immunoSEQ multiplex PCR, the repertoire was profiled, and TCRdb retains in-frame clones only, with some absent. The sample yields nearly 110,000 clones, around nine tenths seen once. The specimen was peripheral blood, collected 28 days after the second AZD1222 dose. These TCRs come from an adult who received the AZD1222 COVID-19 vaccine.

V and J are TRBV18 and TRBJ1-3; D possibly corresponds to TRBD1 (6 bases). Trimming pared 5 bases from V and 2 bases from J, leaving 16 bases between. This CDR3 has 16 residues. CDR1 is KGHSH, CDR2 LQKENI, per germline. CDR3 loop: CASSSITGLTGNTIYF. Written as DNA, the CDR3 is TGTGCCAGCTCATCCATTACAGGGTTAACTGGAAACACCATATATTTT.

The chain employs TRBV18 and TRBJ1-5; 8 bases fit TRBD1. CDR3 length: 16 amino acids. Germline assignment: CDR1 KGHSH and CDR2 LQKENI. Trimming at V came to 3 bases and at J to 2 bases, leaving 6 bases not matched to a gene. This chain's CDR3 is CASSPAGQGGNQPQHF. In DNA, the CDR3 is TGTGCCAGCTCACCGGCTGGACAGGGAGGCAATCAGCCCCAGCATTTT.

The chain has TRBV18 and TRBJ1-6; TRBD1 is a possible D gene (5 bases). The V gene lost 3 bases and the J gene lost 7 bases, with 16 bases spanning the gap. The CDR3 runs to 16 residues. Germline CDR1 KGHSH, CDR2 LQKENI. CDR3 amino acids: CASSPFSRDGNSPLHF. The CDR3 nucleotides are TGTGCCAGCTCACCCTTCTCCCGGGACGGGAATTCACCCCTCCACTTT.

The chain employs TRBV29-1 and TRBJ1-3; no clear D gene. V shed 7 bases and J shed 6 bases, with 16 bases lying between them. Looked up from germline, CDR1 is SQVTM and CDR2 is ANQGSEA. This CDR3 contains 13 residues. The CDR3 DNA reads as TGCAGCGCCACACCCGATCGTAAAAACACCATATATTTT. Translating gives CSATPDRKNTIYF. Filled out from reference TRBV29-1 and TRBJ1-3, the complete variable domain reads SAVISQKPSRDICQRGTSLTIQCQVDSQVTMMFWYRQQPGQSLTLIATANQGSEATYESGFVIDKFPISRPNLTFSTLTVSNMSPEDSSIYLCSATPDRKNTIYFGEGSWLTVV.

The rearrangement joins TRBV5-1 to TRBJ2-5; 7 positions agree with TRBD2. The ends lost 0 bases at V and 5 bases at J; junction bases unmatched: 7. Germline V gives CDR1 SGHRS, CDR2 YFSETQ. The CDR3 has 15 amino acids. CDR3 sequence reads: CASSLGLAATETQYF. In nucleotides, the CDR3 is TGCGCCAGCAGCTTGGGACTAGCCGCTACGGAGACCCAGTACTTC.

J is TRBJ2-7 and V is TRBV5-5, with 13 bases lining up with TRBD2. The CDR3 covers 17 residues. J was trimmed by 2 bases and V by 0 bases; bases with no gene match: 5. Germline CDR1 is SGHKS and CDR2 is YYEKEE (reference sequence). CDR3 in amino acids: CASSLETSGGFPYEQYF. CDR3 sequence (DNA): TGTGCCAGCAGCTTGGAGACTAGCGGGGGGTTTCCCTACGAGCAGTACTTC.

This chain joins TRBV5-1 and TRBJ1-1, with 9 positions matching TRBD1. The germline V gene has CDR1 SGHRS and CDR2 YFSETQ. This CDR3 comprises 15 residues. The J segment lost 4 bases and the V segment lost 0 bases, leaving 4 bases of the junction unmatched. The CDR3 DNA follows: TGCGCCAGCAGCTTGGTGACAGGGGGAAGCACTGAAGCTTTCTTT. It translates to CASSLVTGGSTEAFF.

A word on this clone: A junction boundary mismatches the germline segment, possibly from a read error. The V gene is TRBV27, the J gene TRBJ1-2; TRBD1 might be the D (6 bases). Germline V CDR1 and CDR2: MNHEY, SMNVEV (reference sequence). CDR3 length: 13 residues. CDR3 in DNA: TGTGTCAGCAGCCCCAGGGGTTCCTATGGCTACACCTTC. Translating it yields CVSSPRGSYGYTF.

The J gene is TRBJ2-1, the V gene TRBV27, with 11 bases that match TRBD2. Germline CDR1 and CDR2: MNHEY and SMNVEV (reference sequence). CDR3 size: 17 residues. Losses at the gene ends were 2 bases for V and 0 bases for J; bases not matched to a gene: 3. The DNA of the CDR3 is TGTGCCAGCAGTTTAAGACTAGCGGGAAGCTCCTACAATGAGCAGTTCTTC. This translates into CASSLRLAGSSYNEQFF.

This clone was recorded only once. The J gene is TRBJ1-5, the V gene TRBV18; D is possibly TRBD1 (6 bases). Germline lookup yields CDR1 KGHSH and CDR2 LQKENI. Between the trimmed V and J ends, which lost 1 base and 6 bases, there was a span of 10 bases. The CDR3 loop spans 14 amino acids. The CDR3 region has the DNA TGTGCCAGCTCACCACAGGGGGTGGGTCAGCCCCAGCATTTT. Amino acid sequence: CASSPQGVGQPQHF.

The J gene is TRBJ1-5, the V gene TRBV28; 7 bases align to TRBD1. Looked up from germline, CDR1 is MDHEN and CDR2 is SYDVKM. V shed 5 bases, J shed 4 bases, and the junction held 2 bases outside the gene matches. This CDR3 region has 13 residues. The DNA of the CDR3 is TGTGCCAGCAGTAAACAGGGGAATCAGCCCCAGCATTTT. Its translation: CASSKQGNQPQHF.